Listed here is a single T cell receptor beta chain. The method was immunoSEQ multiplex PCR; TCRdb's version includes in-frame clones alone and lacks a portion of them. The data hold roughly 150,000 clones, with around 84% observed a single time. The sample belongs to a study of cytotoxic CD8 clonotypes in ibrutinib-treated CLL. Background on the study: Partial responses totalled roughly 24 and complete responses 2; after median approximately 62 months, 14 remained remitted and about twelve progressed.

The CDR3 has 16 amino acids. The germline V gene has CDR1 MNHEY and CDR2 SVGAGI. The J segment lost 2 bases and the V segment lost 0 bases, leaving 5 bases of the junction unmatched. The V gene is TRBV6-5, the J gene TRBJ2-3; 7 positions match TRBD2. Sequenced here: PBMCs, sampled after 12 months of ibrutinib treatment. The source of this sequence is a human donor with chronic lymphocytic leukemia. The CDR3 reads CASSYSQRGFTDTQYF. The CDR3 DNA reads TGTGCCAGCAGTTACTCGCAGCGGGGTTTCACAGATACGCAGTATTTT.